The sequence of this T cell receptor beta chain was determined in a study of shared clonotypes between healthy human individuals. CD8 cells classed as naive were CD45RO-negative and positively selected for CCR7, excluding terminally differentiated effector memory CD45RA+ cells. The CDR3 runs to 15 residues. Trimming stripped 5 bases from V and 0 bases from J, with 13 bases between. Germline assignment: CDR1 SGHTA and CDR2 FQGNSA. Sequencing used immunoSEQ multiplex PCR; TCRdb keeps in-frame clones, though not all of them. The profile shows 2 million to 2.5 million clones, about 95% of them singletons.

Sequencing was done on a sample of naive CD8+ T cells sorted from blood. The source of this sequence is a man between 18 and 35 years old in good health. The rearrangement joins TRBV7-2 to TRBJ1-2; D gene unclear. As DNA, the CDR3 is TGTGCCAGCAGCCCTTTAAGAGGAGCTAACTATGGCTACACCTTC. It codes for CASSPLRGANYGYTF.